The 27 T cell receptor beta chains below all came from one sample that was sequenced in a study of blood T cell repertoires in COVID-19. Produced via immunoSEQ multiplex PCR; TCRdb's table is partial and in-frame only. The sample records 10,000 or so clones, around 76% being singletons. Material for sequencing was peripheral blood. Receptors were obtained from a human donor in a cohort sampled during active COVID-19.

The chain recombines TRBV7-8 with TRBJ2-1, with 8 nucleotides matching TRBD1. V shed 2 bases and J 7 bases; nucleotides not matched to a gene: 4. The CDR3 sequence is 14 residues long. Germline V CDR1 and CDR2: SGHVS, FQNEAQ. CDR3 nucleotide sequence: TGTGCCAGCAGCTTATCAGGGGGCTGGAATGAGCAGTTCTTC. Translated: CASSLSGGWNEQFF.

This chain uses TRBV30 with TRBJ1-1; the match to TRBD1 covers 9 bases. The CDR3 sequence is 17 residues long. Germline V gene lookup returns CDR1 GTSNPN and CDR2 SVGIG (reference sequence). With V trimmed by 0 bases and J by 11 bases, 19 bases remained unmatched. The CDR3 DNA sequence: TGTGCCTGGAGTGTACAACTATCAGCCTCTTACAGGGGGCATGCTTTCTTT. This translates into CAWSVQLSASYRGHAFF.

J is TRBJ1-4 and V is TRBV6-5; 7 bases line up with TRBD1. Germline CDR1 and CDR2: MNHEY and SVGAGI. This CDR3 comprises 15 residues. The V segment lost 1 base and the J segment 7 bases; nucleotides outside the gene matches: 6. This chain's CDR3 is CASSYYRGRGEKLFF. The CDR3 coding sequence is TGTGCCAGCAGTTACTATAGGGGGCGCGGTGAAAAACTGTTTTTT.

The chain is built from TRBV6-5 and TRBJ2-7, with D uncertain. The CDR3 runs 13 residues. Germline V gives CDR1 MNHEY, CDR2 SVGAGI. Trimming removed 6 bases from V and 2 bases from J, with 11 bases in between. The CDR3 loop reads CASRVLMTYEQYF. In nucleotides, the CDR3 is TGTGCCAGCAGGGTACTTATGACCTACGAGCAGTACTTC.

This chain links TRBV7-2 with TRBJ1-4; possibly TRBD1 for D (6 bases). Trimming stripped 5 bases from V and 6 bases from J, with 13 bases between. Germline V gene sequence: CDR1 SGHTA, CDR2 FQGNSA. This CDR3 contains 14 residues. The CDR3 spells CASSLEGGYEKLFF. CDR3 nucleotide sequence: TGTGCCAGCAGCCTCGAGGGGGGGTATGAAAAACTGTTTTTT.

This sequence joins TRBV5-5 and TRBJ1-3; D gene unclear. V was shortened by 0 bases and J by 0 bases, with 7 bases between the two germline ends. CDR3 length: 15 residues. Germline assignment: CDR1 SGHKS and CDR2 YYEKEE (reference sequence). The CDR3 loop reads CASSLDVSSGNTIYF. The CDR3, as DNA: TGTGCCAGCAGCTTGGATGTCAGCTCTGGAAACACCATATATTTT.

V is TRBV28 and J is TRBJ2-6; TRBD1 matches at 10 bases. CDR3 length: 18 amino acids. V trimming: 4 bases; J trimming: 1 base; junction bases outside the gene matches: 7. Germline values: CDR1 MDHEN, CDR2 SYDVKM. CDR3 DNA sequence: TGTGCCAGCAGTTCCCGGACAGGGGGTCTTTCTGGGGCCAACGTCCTGACTTTC. Its protein is CASSSRTGGLSGANVLTF.

The chain couples TRBV3-1 (or the pseudogene TRBV3-2) to TRBJ1-6; TRBD1 aligns across 11 bases. The CDR3 contains 15 residues. Germline V CDR1 and CDR2: LGHDT, YNNKEL (reference sequence). Losses at the gene ends were 1 base for V and 9 bases for J; bases not matched to a gene: 2. The CDR3 is CASSQAGTGGSPLHF. CDR3 in DNA: TGTGCCAGCAGCCAAGCTGGGACAGGGGGTTCACCCCTCCACTTT.

V gene TRBV5-6 combines with J gene TRBJ1-2; D is possibly TRBD1 (5 bases). The CDR3 contains 12 residues. Trimming took off 4 bases at V and 5 bases at J, with 9 bases between the two ends. Germline V gene sequence: CDR1 SGHDT, CDR2 YYEEEE. The CDR3 nucleotides are TGTGCCAGCAGCCCGGGACTGTATGGCTACACCTTC. Translated: CASSPGLYGYTF.

This clone was seen a handful of times. The chain carries TRBV19 and TRBJ2-7; 7 positions agree with TRBD1. Germline lookup yields CDR1 LNHDA and CDR2 SQIVND (reference sequence). Germline trimming cut 6 bases from V and 6 bases from J; bases unmatched to any gene: 8. This CDR3 spans 13 amino acids. CDR3 sequence: CASSSTGQAEQYF. CDR3 sequence (DNA): TGTGCCAGTAGCTCGACAGGGCAAGCCGAGCAGTACTTC.

The rearrangement joins TRBV12-5 to TRBJ2-7, with TRBD2 identical over 14 bases. Germline assignment: CDR1 LGHNT and CDR2 FRNRAP. There are 15 residues in the CDR3. V shed 4 bases, J shed 7 bases, and the junction held 6 bases outside the gene matches. This CDR3 is CASGWTSGGYREQYF. The CDR3 DNA sequence: TGTGCTAGTGGTTGGACTAGCGGGGGGTACAGGGAGCAGTACTTC.

The rearrangement links TRBV11-2 to TRBJ1-1, with TRBD1 matching over 8 bases. The CDR3 is 18 residues long. Germline V gives CDR1 SGHAT, CDR2 FQNNGV. J gave up 5 bases and V 1 base, and 15 bases lay outside the gene matches. The CDR3 sequence: CASSLGAQGGRLKTEAFF. DNA of the CDR3: TGTGCCAGCAGCTTAGGGGCACAGGGGGGGCGTTTAAAGACTGAAGCTTTCTTT.

The V call is TRBV2, the J call TRBJ1-6, with D perhaps matching TRBD1 (5 bases). The V gene lost 4 bases and the J gene lost 10 bases, with 17 bases spanning the gap. Germline CDR1 and CDR2: SNHLY and FYNNEI. The CDR3 sequence is 15 residues long. The CDR3: CASSATPRVESPLHF. The DNA for the CDR3 is TGTGCCAGCAGTGCGACCCCCAGGGTAGAATCACCCCTCCACTTT.

V usage is TRBV19 and J usage is TRBJ1-6, with 10 bases aligning to TRBD1. V lost 6 bases to trimming and J lost 5 bases; unmatched junction nucleotides: 7. This CDR3 region has 16 residues. Germline CDR1 and CDR2: LNHDA and SQIVND (reference sequence). CDR3 loop: CASRETGGADNSPLHF. CDR3 nucleotide sequence: TGTGCCAGTAGAGAGACAGGGGGCGCTGATAATTCACCCCTCCACTTT.

The rearrangement uses TRBV5-1 and TRBJ2-6; the match to TRBD1 covers 11 bases. The germline V gene encodes CDR1 SGHRS and CDR2 YFSETQ. The CDR3 totals 19 residues. Trimming removed 0 bases from V and 4 bases from J; junction bases left unmatched: 9. CDR3 residues: CASSLAPGQGAAGANVLTF. The CDR3 DNA reads as TGCGCCAGCAGCTTGGCCCCCGGACAGGGGGCGGCCGGGGCCAACGTCCTGACTTTC.

V usage is TRBV9 and J usage is TRBJ2-7, with 7 bases lining up with TRBD2. The CDR3 runs 16 residues. Germline lookup yields CDR1 SGDLS and CDR2 YYNGEE. V lost 4 bases, J lost 0 bases, and 10 bases stayed unmatched. This chain's CDR3 is CASSLGLSGASYEQYF. CDR3 in DNA: TGTGCCAGCAGCCTCGGCTTGAGCGGGGCCTCCTACGAGCAGTACTTC.

V is TRBV3-1 (or the pseudogene TRBV3-2) and J is TRBJ1-3, with D unresolved. The CDR3 is 14 amino acids. V lost 2 bases and J lost 0, with 5 bases in between. CDR1 and CDR2 from the germline V gene are LGHDT and YNNKEL (reference sequence). CDR3 sequence: CASSQRSSGNTIYF. DNA for the CDR3: TGTGCCAGCAGCCAACGGTCCTCTGGAAACACCATATATTTT.

J is TRBJ1-6 and V is TRBV19; TRBD1 is a possible D gene (5 bases). Trimming removed 5 bases at V and 0 bases at J, with 5 bases between. This CDR3 comprises 14 residues. The V gene's germline CDR1 is LNHDA and CDR2 SQIVND (reference sequence). CDR3 amino acids: CASSQGSYNSPLHF. CDR3 sequence (DNA): TGTGCCAGTAGTCAGGGCTCCTATAATTCACCCCTCCACTTT. The variable domain in full, with the rest retrieved from reference TRBV19 and TRBJ1-6, is DGGITQSPKYLFRKEGQNVTLSCEQNLNHDAMYWYRQDPGQGLRLIYYSQIVNDFQKGDIAEGYSVSREKKESFPLTVTSAQKNPTAFYLCASSQGSYNSPLHFGNGTRLTVT.

The chain links TRBV19 to TRBJ2-2; a possible D gene is TRBD2 (6 bases). V shed 7 bases and J shed 2 bases, with 17 bases lying between them. The CDR3 runs 16 residues. Germline V CDR1 and CDR2: LNHDA, SQIVND (reference sequence). This CDR3 is CASTQPGLQNTGELFF. The CDR3 DNA is TGTGCCAGTACCCAACCGGGACTCCAAAACACCGGGGAGCTGTTTTTT.

The V and J genes are TRBV5-1 and TRBJ2-5; 10 bases are a match to TRBD2. CDR3 length: 16 amino acids. Germline values: CDR1 SGHRS, CDR2 YFSETQ. Germline trimming cut 1 base from V and 3 bases from J; bases unmatched to any gene: 6. Here the CDR3 reads CASSLSSGGREETQYF. The CDR3 DNA reads TGCGCCAGCAGCTTGAGTAGCGGGGGGCGAGAAGAGACCCAGTACTTC.

The chain uses TRBV5-1 and TRBJ2-1, with TRBD1 identical over 7 bases. CDR3 size: 15 residues. From germline, CDR1 is SGHRS and CDR2 YFSETQ. Unmatched junction bases numbered 8, after V lost 4 bases and J lost 4 bases. CDR3 sequence reads: CASSAAGTEYNEQFF. The CDR3 DNA follows: TGCGCCAGCAGCGCAGCCGGGACAGAATACAATGAGCAGTTCTTC.

V and J are TRBV5-5 and TRBJ1-5; D call uncertain. The CDR3 spans 16 residues. V was trimmed by 0 bases and J by 0 bases, leaving 10 bases between them. Germline V lookup: CDR1 SGHKS, CDR2 YYEKEE (reference sequence). CDR3 sequence reads: CASSLAGLNSNQPQHF. CDR3 nucleotides: TGTGCCAGCAGCTTGGCAGGACTCAATAGCAATCAGCCCCAGCATTTT.

The chain recombines TRBV28 with TRBJ1-1; TRBD1 is a possible D gene (5 bases). The CDR3 consists of 14 residues. Per germline, CDR1 MDHEN and CDR2 SYDVKM. V lost 4 bases and J 4 bases, leaving 13 bases between the germline ends. The CDR3, as DNA: TGTGCCAGCAGTTCCCCTCAGGGAAGCACTGAAGCTTTCTTT. Its protein product is CASSSPQGSTEAFF.

CDR3 sequence: CASSSLAGQFYGYTF. CDR3 in DNA: TGTGCCAGCAGTTCCTTGGCGGGACAGTTCTATGGCTACACCTTC. The genes are TRBV6-5 and TRBJ1-2; 7 positions match TRBD1. The CDR3 consists of 15 residues. Germline CDR1 MNHEY, CDR2 SVGAGI. With 4 bases clipped from V and 4 bases from J, the junction kept 9 bases outside the gene matches.

Only one count was recorded for this clone. The chain combines TRBV18 with TRBJ1-1; the match to TRBD1 covers 12 bases. Unmatched junction bases numbered 4, after V lost 4 bases and J lost 4 bases. Germline V gene lookup returns CDR1 KGHSH and CDR2 LQKENI. This CDR3 region has 15 residues. CDR3 sequence (DNA): TGTGCCAGCTCACGGGACAGGGGGCGAGTCACTGAAGCTTTCTTT. Translation: CASSRDRGRVTEAFF. Full variable domain (missing parts from reference TRBV18 and TRBJ1-1): NAGVMQNPRHLVRRRGQEARLRCSPMKGHSHVYWYRQLPEEGLKFMVYLQKENIIDESGMPKERFSAEFPKEGPSILRIQQVVRGDSAAYFCASSRDRGRVTEAFFGQGTRLTVV.

This sequence joins TRBV7-6 and TRBJ1-6; D might be TRBD1 (6 bases). The germline V gene encodes CDR1 SGHVS and CDR2 FNYEAQ. CDR3 length equals 15 residues. V was shortened by 0 bases and J by 7 bases, with 10 bases between the two germline ends. The CDR3 DNA sequence: TGTGCCAGCAGCTTAGCTGGGGGCGGAAATTCACCCCTCCACTTT. As protein: CASSLAGGGNSPLHF.

This clone has more than one count but fewer than ten. CDR3 in DNA: TGTGCCAGCAGCGCAATTCCAGGGTTCTCCTACGAGCAGTACTTC. It specifies CASSAIPGFSYEQYF. The J gene is TRBJ2-7, the V gene TRBV7-2, with D possibly matching TRBD1 (5 bases). This CDR3 has 15 amino acids. Trimming left V 5 bases short and J 0 bases short, with 14 bases between. Germline loops: CDR1 SGHTA, CDR2 FQGNSA.